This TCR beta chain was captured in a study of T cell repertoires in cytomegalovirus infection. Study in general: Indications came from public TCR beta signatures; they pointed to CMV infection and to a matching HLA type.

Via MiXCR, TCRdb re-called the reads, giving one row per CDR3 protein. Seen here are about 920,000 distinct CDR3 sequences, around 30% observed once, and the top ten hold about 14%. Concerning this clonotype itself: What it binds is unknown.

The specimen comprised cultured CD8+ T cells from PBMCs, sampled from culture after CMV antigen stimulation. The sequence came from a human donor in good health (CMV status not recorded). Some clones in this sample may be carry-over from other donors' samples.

CDR3 protein: CASSLFDSDEKLFF. The DNA of the CDR3 is TGTGCCAGCAGTTTATTCGACTCGGATGAAAAACTGTTTTTT. The V gene is TRBV27, the J gene TRBJ1-4; D uncertain. V dropped 1 base and J dropped 6 bases, with 9 bases sitting between them. CDR1 MNHEY and CDR2 SMNVEV come from the germline V gene (reference sequence). This CDR3 is 14 amino acids long. Supplemented by reference TRBV27 and TRBJ1-4, the full variable domain reads EAQVTQNPRYLITVTGKKLTVTCSQNMNHEYMSWYRQDPGLGLRQIYYSMNVEVTDKGDVPEGYKVSRKEKRNFPLILESPSPNQTSLYFCASSLFDSDEKLFFGSGTQLSVL.